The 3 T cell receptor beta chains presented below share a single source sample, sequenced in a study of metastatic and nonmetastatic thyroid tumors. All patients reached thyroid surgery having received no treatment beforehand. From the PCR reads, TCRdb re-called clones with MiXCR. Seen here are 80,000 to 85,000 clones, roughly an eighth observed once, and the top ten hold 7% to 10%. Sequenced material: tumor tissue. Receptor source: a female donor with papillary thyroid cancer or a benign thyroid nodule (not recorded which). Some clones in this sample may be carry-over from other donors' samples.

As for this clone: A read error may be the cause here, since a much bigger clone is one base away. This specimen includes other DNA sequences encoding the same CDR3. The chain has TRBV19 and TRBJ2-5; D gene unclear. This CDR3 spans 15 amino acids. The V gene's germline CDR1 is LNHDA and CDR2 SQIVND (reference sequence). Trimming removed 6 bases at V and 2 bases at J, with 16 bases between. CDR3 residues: CASSPSGTHQETQYF. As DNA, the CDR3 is TGTGCCAGTAGCCCCTCCGGTACACATCAAGAGACCCAGTACTTC.

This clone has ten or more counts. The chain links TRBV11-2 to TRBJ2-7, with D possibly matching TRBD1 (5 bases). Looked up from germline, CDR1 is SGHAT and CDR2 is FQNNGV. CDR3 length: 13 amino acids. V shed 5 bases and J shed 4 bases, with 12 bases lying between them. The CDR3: CASSEAQGYEQYF. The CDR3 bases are TGTGCCAGCAGCGAGGCCCAGGGATACGAGCAGTACTTC.

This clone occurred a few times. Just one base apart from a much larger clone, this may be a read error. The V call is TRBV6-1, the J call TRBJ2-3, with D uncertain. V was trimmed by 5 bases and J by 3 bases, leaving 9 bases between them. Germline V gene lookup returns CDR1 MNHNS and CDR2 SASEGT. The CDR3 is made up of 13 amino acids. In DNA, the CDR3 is TGTGCCAGCAGTCTCCTGGCGACAGATACGCAGTATTTT. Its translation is CASSLLATDTQYF.